This T cell receptor (beta chain) was sequenced for a study of T cell responses to AZD1222 COVID-19 vaccine (dated by TCRdb to about 2021). With respect to the entire study: AZD1222 recipients given second doses at about 4 weeks or at about 12 weeks were pooled, since spike-specific TCR depth and breadth were not found to differ between the two schedules. TCR sequencing was performed for 230 to 250 trial participants, of whom about 210 were given two doses of AZD1222 and some 26 were given two doses of MenACWY control vaccine. Trial participants were enrolled into age subgroups of 18-55, 56-69 and 70-plus years, which contained roughly 150, 30 and 60 TCR-sequenced participants, respectively. The investigation overall reported the following: The 56-69-year group was small, and its depth increase did not reach significance, likely because of low power. Participants were mostly white British and included more females than males, and it was suggested by the authors that clonal diversity may have been underestimated. No day 14 peak-response samples were available, so repertoires were characterized only after the peak T cell response. Conclusions about previously exposed vaccinees were limited because only six AZD1222 recipients were SARS-CoV-2 seropositive at baseline. The whole spike protein was spanned by vaccine-associated CD4 TCRs, and dominant responses were seen in regions 160-218 and 743-854. After two AZD1222 doses, both the breadth and the depth of spike-specific TCRs were significantly higher than at day 0 and than in MenACWY recipients. Reportedly, close to half of the unique spike-specific TCRs recognized epitopes lying outside the regions that are mutated in the B.1.351 and B.1.1.7 variants.

The time point label of this sample denotes: baseline before first vaccination. The vaccinee samples were drawn from two UK trials, COV001 and COV002, one of which was a single-blind randomized controlled phase 2/3 trial testing AZD1222 (ChAdOx1 nCoV-19) in healthy adults. For TCRbeta chain sequencing, PBMC samples were collected from trial participants at day 0 and at day 28 after the second dose. A word on this clone: Its antigen remains unidentified. No base quality values were provided; no much bigger clone lies one nucleotide off.

The CDR3 regions of human TCRbeta chains were analyzed by immunosequencing. Per the authors' processing: Repertoire TCRs were checked for matches against a reference library of SARS-CoV-2-specific TCRs that had been generated using the MIRA antigen-specificity platform. Breadth was defined as the fraction of unique TCRs that were SARS-CoV-2-associated, and depth was defined as the fraction of total T cells that were SARS-CoV-2-associated. Using the MIRA data, each spike-specific TCR was assigned both to the spike region to which the TCR was reactive and to a CD4 or CD8 class. Log10-transformed breadth and depth values were compared by one-way ANOVA with Sidak's multiple comparisons tests. Entries here come from immuneACCESS through TCRdb and include only in-frame sequences with V and J called. Some clones fail to appear in such tables; in the studies checked, an unresolved V gene covers under half of the shortfall, and the cause of the remainder is unknown. V and J calls and clone size are those listed in that table; D and trimming were worked out from the DNA. In this sample the table shows roughly 130,000 clones, approximately 90% of which occur a single time. Approximately 1.5% of the sample is held by the ten biggest clonotypes.

V is cut by 3 bases and J by 7 bases, and the space between the germline ends is 17 bases. The CDR3 numbers 15 residues from cysteine through phenylalanine. Left in the record is the CDR3 DNA by itself, 45 bases read in frame from the first base. CDR1 and CDR2, looked up from the germline V gene (reference sequence), are LNHDA and SQIVND. Here the chain combines TRBV19 and TRBJ2-3; the D gene assignment is perhaps TRBD1 or TRBD2, with each matching 5 bases. The sample consisted of peripheral blood, taken on day 0 of AZD1222 vaccination. The TCR sequence derives from an adult in good health. The DNA sequence is as follows: TGTGCCAGTAGTATCTCGCGCAGGGAGAGAAATACGCAGTATTTT. It specifies CASSISRRERNTQYF. With the rest looked up from the reference TRBV19 and TRBJ2-3 genes rather than sequenced, the full variable domain is DGGITQSPKYLFRKEGQNVTLSCEQNLNHDAMYWYRQDPGQGLRLIYYSQIVNDFQKGDIAEGYSVSREKKESFPLTVTSAQKNPTAFYLCASSISRRERNTQYFGPGTRLTVL.